The sequence of this T cell receptor beta chain was determined in a study of cytotoxic CD8 clonotypes in ibrutinib-treated CLL. TCRdb's table, derived via immunoSEQ multiplex PCR, lists solely in-frame clones and lacks some. The sample holds more than 200,000 clones, 70% seen once. V was pared by 5 bases and J by 8 bases, with 21 bases between. Germline V lookup: CDR1 MNHEY, CDR2 SMNVEV (reference sequence). The CDR3 runs to 15 residues. Sequencing was performed on PBMCs, taken after 24 months of ibrutinib treatment. This chain links TRBV27 with TRBJ1-2, with a weak D call TRBD1 (5 bases). The sequence came from a human donor with chronic lymphocytic leukemia. The CDR3 nucleotides read TGTGCCAGCAGTGTAACTCCTATGGGGACGGGGGGCTACACCTTC. Encoded protein: CASSVTPMGTGGYTF.